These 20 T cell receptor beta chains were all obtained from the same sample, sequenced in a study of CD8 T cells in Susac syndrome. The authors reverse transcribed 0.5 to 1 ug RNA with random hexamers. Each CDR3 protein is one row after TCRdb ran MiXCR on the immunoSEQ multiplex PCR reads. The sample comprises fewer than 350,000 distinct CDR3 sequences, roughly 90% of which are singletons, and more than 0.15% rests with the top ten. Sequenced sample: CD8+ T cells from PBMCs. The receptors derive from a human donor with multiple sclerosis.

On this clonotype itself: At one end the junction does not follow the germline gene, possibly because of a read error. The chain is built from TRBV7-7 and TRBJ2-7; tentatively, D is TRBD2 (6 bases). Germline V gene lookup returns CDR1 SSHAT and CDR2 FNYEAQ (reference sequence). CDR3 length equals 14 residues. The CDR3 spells CASSPGLLNYEQYF. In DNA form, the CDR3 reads TGTGCTAGCAGCCCGGGACTCCTCAATTACGAGCAGTACTTC.

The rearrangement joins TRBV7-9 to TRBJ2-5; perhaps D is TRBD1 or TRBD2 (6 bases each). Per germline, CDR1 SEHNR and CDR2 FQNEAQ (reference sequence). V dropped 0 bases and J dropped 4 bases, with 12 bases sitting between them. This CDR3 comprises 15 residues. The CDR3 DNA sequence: TGTGCCAGCAGCTTAGCGGCCAGGGGAGGAGAGACCCAGTACTTC. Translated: CASSLAARGGETQYF.

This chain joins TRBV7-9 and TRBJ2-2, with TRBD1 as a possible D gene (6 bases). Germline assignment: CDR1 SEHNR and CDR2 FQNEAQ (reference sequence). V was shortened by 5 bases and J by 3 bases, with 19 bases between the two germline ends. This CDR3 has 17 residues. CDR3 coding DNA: TGTGCCAGCAGCCCCCAACGCGCAGGGGAAGACACCGGGGAGCTGTTTTTT. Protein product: CASSPQRAGEDTGELFF.

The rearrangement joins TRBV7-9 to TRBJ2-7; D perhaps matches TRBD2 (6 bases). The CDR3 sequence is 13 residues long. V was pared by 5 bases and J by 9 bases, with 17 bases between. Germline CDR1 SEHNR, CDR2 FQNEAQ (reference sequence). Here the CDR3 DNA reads TGTGCCAGCAGCCCCATCACCGCGCGGGGGCAGTACTTC. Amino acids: CASSPITARGQYF.

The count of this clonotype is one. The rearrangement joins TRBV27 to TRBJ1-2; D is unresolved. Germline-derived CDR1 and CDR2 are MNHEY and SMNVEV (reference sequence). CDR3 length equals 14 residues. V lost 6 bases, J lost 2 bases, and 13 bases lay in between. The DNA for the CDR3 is TGTGCCAGCAGAACATCAGGAGGGAACTATGGCTACACCTTC. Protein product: CASRTSGGNYGYTF.

The DNA of the CDR3 is TGTGCCAGCAGCCAATCCACCTTCCGAGACAGGGGCTACAATGAGCAGTTCTTC. It specifies CASSQSTFRDRGYNEQFF. The chain recombines TRBV14 with TRBJ2-1; the match to TRBD1 covers 8 bases. Germline lookup yields CDR1 SGHDN and CDR2 FVKESK. The CDR3 totals 18 residues. The J segment lost 3 bases and the V segment lost 2 bases, leaving 12 bases of the junction unmatched.

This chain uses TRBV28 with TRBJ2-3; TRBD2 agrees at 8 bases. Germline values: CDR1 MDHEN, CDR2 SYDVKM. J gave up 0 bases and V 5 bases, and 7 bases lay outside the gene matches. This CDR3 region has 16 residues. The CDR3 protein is CASSAALAASTDTQYF. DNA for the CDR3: TGTGCCAGCAGTGCAGCACTAGCGGCAAGCACAGATACGCAGTATTTT.

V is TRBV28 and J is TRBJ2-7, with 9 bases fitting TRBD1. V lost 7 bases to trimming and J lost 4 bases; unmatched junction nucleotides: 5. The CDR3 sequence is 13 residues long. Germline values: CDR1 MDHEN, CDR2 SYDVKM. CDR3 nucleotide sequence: TGTGCCAGCAAAGGGACAGGGATTTACGAGCAGTACTTC. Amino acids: CASKGTGIYEQYF.

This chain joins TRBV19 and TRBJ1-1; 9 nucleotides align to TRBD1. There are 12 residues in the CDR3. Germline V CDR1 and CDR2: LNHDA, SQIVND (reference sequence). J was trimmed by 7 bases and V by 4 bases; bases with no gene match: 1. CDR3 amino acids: CASSTDRGEAFF. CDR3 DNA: TGTGCCAGTAGTACGGACAGGGGTGAAGCTTTCTTT.

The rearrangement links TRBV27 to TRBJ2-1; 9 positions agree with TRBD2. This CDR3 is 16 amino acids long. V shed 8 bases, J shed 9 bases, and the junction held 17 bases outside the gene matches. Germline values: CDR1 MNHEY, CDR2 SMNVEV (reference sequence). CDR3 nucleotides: TGTGCCAGCGAGGTGGTGGCGGGAGGGCCTATCGGTGAGCAGTTCTTC. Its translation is CASEVVAGGPIGEQFF.

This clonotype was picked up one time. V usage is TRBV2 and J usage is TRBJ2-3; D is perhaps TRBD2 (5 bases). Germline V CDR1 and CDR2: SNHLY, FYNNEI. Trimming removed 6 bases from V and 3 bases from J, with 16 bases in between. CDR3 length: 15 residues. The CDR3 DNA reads TGTGCCAGCAGAAAACTAGTCATCCAAACAGATACGCAGTATTTT. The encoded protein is CASRKLVIQTDTQYF.

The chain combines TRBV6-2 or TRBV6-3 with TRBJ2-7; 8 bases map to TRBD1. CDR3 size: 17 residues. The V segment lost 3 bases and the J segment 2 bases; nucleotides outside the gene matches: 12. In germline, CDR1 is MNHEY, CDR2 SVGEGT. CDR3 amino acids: CASSYHPGQGPTYEQYF. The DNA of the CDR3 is TGTGCCAGCAGTTATCACCCAGGACAGGGTCCCACCTACGAGCAGTACTTC.

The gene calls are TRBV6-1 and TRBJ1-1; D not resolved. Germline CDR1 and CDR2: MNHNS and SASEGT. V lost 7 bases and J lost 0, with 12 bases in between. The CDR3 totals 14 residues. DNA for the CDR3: TGTGCCAGCAACCAAGACAATCTGAACACTGAAGCTTTCTTT. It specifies CASNQDNLNTEAFF.

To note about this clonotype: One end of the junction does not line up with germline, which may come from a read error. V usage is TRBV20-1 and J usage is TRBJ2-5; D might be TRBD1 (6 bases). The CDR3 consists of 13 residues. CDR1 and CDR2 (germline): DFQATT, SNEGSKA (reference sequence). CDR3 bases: TGCAGTGCTAGCCTCACAGGGCCAGAGGCCCAGTACTTC. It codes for CSASLTGPEAQYF.

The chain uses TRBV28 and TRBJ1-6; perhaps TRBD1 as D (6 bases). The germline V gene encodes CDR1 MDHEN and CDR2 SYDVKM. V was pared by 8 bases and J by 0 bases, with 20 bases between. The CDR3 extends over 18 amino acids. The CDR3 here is CASRGGGPPSSYNSPLHF. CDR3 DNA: TGTGCCAGCCGGGGAGGGGGACCCCCGAGCTCCTATAATTCACCCCTCCACTTT.

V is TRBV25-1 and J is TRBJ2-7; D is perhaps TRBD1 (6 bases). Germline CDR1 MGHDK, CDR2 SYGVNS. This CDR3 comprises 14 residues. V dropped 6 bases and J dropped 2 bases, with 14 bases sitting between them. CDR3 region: CASRKGSGAYEQYF. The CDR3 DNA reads TGTGCCAGCAGGAAGGGGTCAGGGGCCTACGAGCAGTACTTC.

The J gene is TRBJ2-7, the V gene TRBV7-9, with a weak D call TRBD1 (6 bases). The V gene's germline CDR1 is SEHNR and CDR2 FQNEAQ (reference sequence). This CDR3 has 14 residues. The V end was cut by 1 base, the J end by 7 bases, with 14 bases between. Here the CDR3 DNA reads TGTGCCAGCAGCTTAGTAACAGGGAATCGGGAGCAGTACTTC. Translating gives CASSLVTGNREQYF.

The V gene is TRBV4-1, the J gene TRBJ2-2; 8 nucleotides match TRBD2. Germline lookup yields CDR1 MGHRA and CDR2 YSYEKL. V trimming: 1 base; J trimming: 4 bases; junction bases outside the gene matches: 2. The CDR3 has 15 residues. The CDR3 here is CASSQVSGSTGELFF. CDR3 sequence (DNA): TGCGCCAGCAGCCAAGTGAGCGGGAGCACCGGGGAGCTGTTTTTT.

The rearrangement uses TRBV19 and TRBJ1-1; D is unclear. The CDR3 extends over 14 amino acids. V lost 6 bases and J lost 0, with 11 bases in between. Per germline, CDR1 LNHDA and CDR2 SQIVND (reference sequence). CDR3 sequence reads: CASSPLMMNTEAFF. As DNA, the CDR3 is TGTGCCAGTAGCCCCCTGATGATGAACACTGAAGCTTTCTTT.

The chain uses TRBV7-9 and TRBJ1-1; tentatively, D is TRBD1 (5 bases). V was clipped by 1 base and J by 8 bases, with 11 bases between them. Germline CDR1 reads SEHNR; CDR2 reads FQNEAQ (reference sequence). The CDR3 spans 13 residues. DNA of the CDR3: TGTGCCAGCAGCTTAGAGTTGACAGACGAAGCTTTCTTT. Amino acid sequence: CASSLELTDEAFF.